The clone carrying this T cell receptor (beta chain) was seen only a few times. The antigen remains unidentified. The source of the sample is a study of T cell repertoires in cytomegalovirus infection. As for the study in general: CMV infection together with matching HLA type was indicated by public TCR beta signatures.

TCRdb re-analysed the reads in MiXCR, keeping a single row per CDR3 protein. The sample gives 250,000 or so distinct CDR3 sequences, approximately 13% of which show up once; under 2% is in the top ten. The study, taken as a whole, reports: CMV-specific HLA-C-restricted TCR beta clonotypes dominated the ex vivo response. Adding up the frequency of public TCR beta families identified people who carried CMV plus the relevant HLA.

The source material was PBMCs. The clonotype originates from a human donor in good health (CMV status not recorded). Some clones in this sample may be carry-over from other donors' samples.

The CDR3 DNA reads TGTGCCAGTGACCCTGGACTAGCGGGGGGCGCAGATACGCAGTATTTT. It yields the protein CASDPGLAGGADTQYF. J is TRBJ2-3 and V is TRBV28; 14 bases align to TRBD2. In germline, CDR1 is MDHEN, CDR2 SYDVKM. V was pared by 9 bases and J by 4 bases, with 9 bases of the junction left unmatched. The CDR3 has 16 amino acids.